The 22 T cell receptor beta chains below come from one sample, sequenced in a study of T cell changes during pregnancy in multiple sclerosis. Generated by immunoSEQ multiplex PCR, the TCRdb table keeps only in-frame clones and is missing some. Here the sample spans around 130,000 clones, roughly 95% being singletons. The specimen was peripheral blood, collected after pregnancy. The receptors stem from a female donor with multiple sclerosis, enrolled in a pregnancy study.

The genes are TRBV7-2 and TRBJ1-1; D is unresolved. Trimming pared 5 bases from V and 4 bases from J, leaving 17 bases between. Germline V gene sequence: CDR1 SGHTA, CDR2 FQGNSA. CDR3 size: 15 residues. CDR3 loop: CASSLGPRGSTEAFF. CDR3 DNA: TGTGCCAGCAGCCTCGGGCCACGGGGTTCCACTGAAGCTTTCTTT.

V and J are TRBV29-1 and TRBJ2-2; TRBD2 aligns across 10 bases. This CDR3 contains 16 residues. From germline, CDR1 is SQVTM and CDR2 ANQGSEA. Unmatched junction bases numbered 2, after V lost 0 bases and J lost 1 base. CDR3 residues: CSVEDWTSGNTGELFF. For the CDR3, the DNA is TGCAGCGTTGAAGATTGGACTAGCGGGAACACCGGGGAGCTGTTTTTT.

This sequence joins TRBV18 and TRBJ1-2; D perhaps matches TRBD1 (5 bases). This CDR3 has 14 amino acids. Germline V gene lookup returns CDR1 KGHSH and CDR2 LQKENI. The V and J ends lost 3 bases and 4 bases respectively, with 12 bases between them. The CDR3 sequence: CASSPWGEFYGYTF. The CDR3 coding sequence is TGTGCCAGCTCACCCTGGGGGGAGTTCTATGGCTACACCTTC. The complete variable domain, with remaining parts taken from reference TRBV18 and TRBJ1-2, reads NAGVMQNPRHLVRRRGQEARLRCSPMKGHSHVYWYRQLPEEGLKFMVYLQKENIIDESGMPKERFSAEFPKEGPSILRIQQVVRGDSAAYFCASSPWGEFYGYTFGSGTRLTVV.

The V gene is TRBV7-8, the J gene TRBJ2-5, with 10 bases matching TRBD2. The CDR3 has 16 residues. Germline-derived CDR1 and CDR2 are SGHVS and FQNEAQ. V was pared by 5 bases and J by 4 bases, with 10 bases of the junction left unmatched. CDR3 region: CASSQIAGGSRETQYF. The CDR3 nucleotides are TGTGCCAGCAGCCAGATAGCGGGAGGCTCTCGAGAGACCCAGTACTTC.

The chain carries TRBV10-3 and TRBJ2-2; 9 bases map to TRBD1. The trim removed 6 bases at V and 5 bases at J, leaving 4 bases unmatched. Germline CDR1 ENHRY, CDR2 SYGVKD. This CDR3 region has 14 residues. The CDR3: CAIRGQGGTGELFF. For the CDR3, the DNA is TGTGCCATCAGGGGACAGGGAGGAACCGGGGAGCTGTTTTTT.

The rearrangement joins TRBV4-3 to TRBJ1-1, with 9 bases identical to TRBD1. CDR3 size: 14 residues. Germline CDR1 reads LGHNA; CDR2 reads YSLEER. After removal of 1 base from V and 4 bases from J, the junction contained 1 base not matched to a gene. In DNA form, the CDR3 reads TGCGCCAGCAGCCAAGCGACAGGGGGCACTGAAGCTTTCTTT. Translation gives CASSQATGGTEAFF.

The genes are TRBV6-1 and TRBJ2-2; D may be TRBD1 (6 bases). This CDR3 is 12 amino acids long. Germline values: CDR1 MNHNS, CDR2 SASEGT. V was cut by 6 bases and J by 6 bases, with 8 bases left in between. CDR3 loop: CASSPGAGELFF. CDR3 nucleotide sequence: TGTGCCAGCAGCCCAGGGGCCGGGGAGCTGTTTTTT.

This chain links TRBV15 with TRBJ2-3; the D gene is possibly TRBD2 (6 bases). CDR1 LNHNV and CDR2 YYDKDF come from the germline V gene (reference sequence). Trimming stripped 5 bases from V and 2 bases from J, with 11 bases between. This CDR3 has 14 residues. CDR3 region: CATSYGTFTDTQYF. The DNA of the CDR3 is TGTGCCACCAGCTATGGGACTTTCACAGATACGCAGTATTTT.

The V gene is TRBV5-6, the J gene TRBJ2-3; 7 bases agree with TRBD1. CDR3 size: 15 residues. J lost 7 bases, V lost 3 bases, and 11 bases had no gene match. From germline, CDR1 is SGHDT and CDR2 YYEEEE. The CDR3 sequence: CASSSRTGNLNTQYF. The DNA of the CDR3 is TGTGCCAGCAGCTCGAGGACAGGAAATTTGAATACGCAGTATTTT.

The rearrangement links TRBV10-3 to TRBJ2-7, with D hard to call. The CDR3 is 14 residues long. Germline V gene lookup returns CDR1 ENHRY and CDR2 SYGVKD. V was clipped by 0 bases and J by 1 base, with 7 bases between them. For the CDR3, the DNA is TGTGCCATCAGTGAGTCTGCGTATTCCTACGAGCAGTACTTC. Amino acids: CAISESAYSYEQYF.

This chain joins TRBV7-2 and TRBJ2-2, with D tentatively TRBD2 (6 bases). In germline, CDR1 is SGHTA, CDR2 FQGNSA. This CDR3 has 16 residues. The ends were cut back, 2 bases at V and 2 bases at J, with 12 bases in the middle. Here the CDR3 reads CASSLKGGINTGELFF. The CDR3 DNA reads TGTGCCAGCAGCTTAAAGGGAGGAATTAACACCGGGGAGCTGTTTTTT.

This sequence joins TRBV7-2 and TRBJ1-2, with TRBD1 identical over 7 bases. In germline, CDR1 is SGHTA, CDR2 FQGNSA. CDR3 size: 12 residues. J lost 3 bases, V lost 6 bases, and 1 base had no gene match. The CDR3 DNA is TGTGCCAGCAGGGGGACAGACTATGGCTACACCTTC. Its protein is CASRGTDYGYTF.

This chain links TRBV19 with TRBJ2-3, with a tentative D call TRBD1 (5 bases). Trimming removed 6 bases at V and 2 bases at J, with 12 bases between. CDR1 and CDR2 (germline): LNHDA, SQIVND (reference sequence). The CDR3 is 14 amino acids. Written as DNA, the CDR3 is TGTGCCAGTAGCCGACAGTCCTACACAGATACGCAGTATTTT. Amino acids: CASSRQSYTDTQYF.

This clone was picked up one time. V and J are TRBV19 and TRBJ2-2; perhaps TRBD1 as D (6 bases). Trimming removed 11 bases from V and 3 bases from J, with 31 bases in between. Germline CDR1 reads LNHDA; CDR2 reads SQIVND (reference sequence). CDR3 length equals 19 residues. CDR3 sequence: CAPFGLTTDSEKDTGELFF. DNA of the CDR3: TGTGCCCCCTTCGGGCTCACGACGGACAGCGAGAAGGACACCGGGGAGCTGTTTTTT.

The chain is built from TRBV7-8 and TRBJ2-4; 13 bases fit TRBD2. The trim removed 5 bases at V and 3 bases at J, leaving 16 bases unmatched. The CDR3 sequence is 20 residues long. Germline CDR1 is SGHVS and CDR2 is FQNEAQ. DNA for the CDR3: TGTGCCAGCAGCGCCTGGACTAGCGGGAGTGAGGGGTGGGGCAAAAACATTCAGTACTTC. Translated: CASSAWTSGSEGWGKNIQYF.

CDR3 in amino acids: CASSTTGTEQFF. The DNA for the CDR3 is TGTGCCAGCAGCACCACCGGGACAGAGCAGTTCTTC. The gene calls are TRBV9 and TRBJ2-1; TRBD1 might be the D (6 bases). The CDR3 spans 12 residues. Per the germline V gene, CDR1 is SGDLS and CDR2 is YYNGEE. Trimming removed 4 bases from V and 10 bases from J, with 12 bases in between.

V usage is TRBV7-9 and J usage is TRBJ1-4; the match to TRBD1 covers 10 bases. Per the germline V gene, CDR1 is SEHNR and CDR2 is FQNEAQ (reference sequence). J lost 8 bases, V lost 5 bases, and 11 bases had no gene match. The CDR3 covers 16 residues. In nucleotides, the CDR3 is TGTGCCAGCAGCGAATTTCGGGACAGGGGATACGAAAAACTGTTTTTT. This translates into CASSEFRDRGYEKLFF.

This chain joins TRBV7-2 and TRBJ2-7; no firm D call. CDR1 and CDR2 (germline): SGHTA, FQGNSA. V dropped 2 bases and J dropped 3 bases, with 8 bases sitting between them. The CDR3 length is 13 residues. This CDR3 is CASSLNVRYEQYF. CDR3 in DNA: TGTGCCAGCAGCTTAAATGTTCGCTACGAGCAGTACTTC.

This clone has only one observation. The chain joins TRBV28 to TRBJ2-1, with D possibly TRBD2 on 5 matching bases. CDR3 length equals 12 residues. Per the germline V gene, CDR1 is MDHEN and CDR2 is SYDVKM. Trimming took 3 bases from V and 7 from J, leaving 7 bases between them. CDR3 bases: TGTGCCAGCAGTTTGTCGGGGAATGAGCAGTTCTTC. Protein: CASSLSGNEQFF. The whole variable domain, filled in from reference TRBV28 and TRBJ2-1, reads DVKVTQSSRYLVKRTGEKVFLECVQDMDHENMFWYRQDPGLGLRLIYFSYDVKMKEKGDIPEGYSVSREKKERFSLILESASTNQTSMYLCASSLSGNEQFFGPGTRLTVL.

This clone has only one observation. The J gene is TRBJ2-7, the V gene TRBV28; TRBD1 is a possible D gene (6 bases). In germline, CDR1 is MDHEN, CDR2 SYDVKM. This CDR3 has 14 residues. Trimming removed 6 bases at V and 1 base at J, with 13 bases between. The CDR3 reads CASSSQGGSYEQYF. DNA of the CDR3: TGTGCCAGCAGCTCCCAAGGGGGTTCCTACGAGCAGTACTTC.

The chain combines TRBV7-9 with TRBJ1-1, with unresolved D. The V gene's germline CDR1 is SEHNR and CDR2 FQNEAQ (reference sequence). The V end was cut by 2 bases, the J end by 2 bases, with 9 bases between. The CDR3 has 14 residues. CDR3 region: CASSLSGLNTEAFF. In DNA form, the CDR3 reads TGTGCCAGCAGCTTATCAGGACTAAACACTGAAGCTTTCTTT.

The chain has TRBV4-2 and TRBJ2-1; TRBD2 aligns across 9 bases. CDR1 is LGHNA and CDR2 is YNFKEQ in the germline V gene. The CDR3 is 15 amino acids. With V trimmed by 7 bases and J by 6 bases, 10 bases remained unmatched. The CDR3, as DNA: TGTGCCAGCACAGCGGAGGCTAGCGGGATCAATGAGCAGTTCTTC. Amino acid sequence: CASTAEASGINEQFF.